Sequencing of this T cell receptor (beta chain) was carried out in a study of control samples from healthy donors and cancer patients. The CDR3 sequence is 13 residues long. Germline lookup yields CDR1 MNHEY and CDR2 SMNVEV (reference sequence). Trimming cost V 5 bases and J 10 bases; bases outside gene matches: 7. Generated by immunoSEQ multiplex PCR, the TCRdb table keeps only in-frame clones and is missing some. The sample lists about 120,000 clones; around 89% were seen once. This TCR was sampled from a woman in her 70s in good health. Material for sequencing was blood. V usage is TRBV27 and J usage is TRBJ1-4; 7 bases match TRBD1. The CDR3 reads CASSNRDRGKLFF. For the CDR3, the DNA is TGTGCCAGCAGTAACCGGGACAGAGGAAAACTGTTTTTT.